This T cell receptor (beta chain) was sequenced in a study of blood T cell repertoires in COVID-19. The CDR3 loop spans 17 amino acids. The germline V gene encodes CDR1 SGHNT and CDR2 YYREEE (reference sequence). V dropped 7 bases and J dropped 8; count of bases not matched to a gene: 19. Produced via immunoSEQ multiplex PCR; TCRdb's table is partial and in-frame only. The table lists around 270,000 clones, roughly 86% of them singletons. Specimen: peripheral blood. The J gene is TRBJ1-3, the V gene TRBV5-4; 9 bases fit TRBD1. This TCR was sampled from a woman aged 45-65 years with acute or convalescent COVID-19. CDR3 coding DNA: TGTGCCAGCGGCCATGGGACAGGGCTTAGTAGGAAAGACACCATATATTTT. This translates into CASGHGTGLSRKDTIYF.